These 29 T cell receptor beta chains were all obtained from the same sample, sequenced in a study of untreated major depressive disorder. Study results and caveats: Depressed patients' CD4+ T cells carried increased TRBV05-01 (Vbeta 5.1) usage versus control CD4+ T cells.

No antigens are known for them. TCRdb's copy holds only in-frame clones and misses some; the assay was immunoSEQ multiplex PCR. The sample lists under 20,000 clones, around 90% occurring once. Sequencing was carried out using CD4+ T cells from PBMCs. Source of these receptors: a woman between 40 and 50 years old with major depressive disorder.

The chain has TRBV30 and TRBJ1-2, with 8 bases aligning to TRBD1. Trimming at V came to 3 bases and at J to 7 bases, leaving 10 bases not matched to a gene. There are 14 residues in the CDR3. Per the germline V gene, CDR1 is GTSNPN and CDR2 is SVGIG (reference sequence). The CDR3 sequence is CAWSLGNRGAGYTF. CDR3 sequence (DNA): TGTGCCTGGAGCCTCGGGAACAGGGGGGCTGGCTACACCTTC.

The J gene is TRBJ2-3, the V gene TRBV7-2; D tentatively reads TRBD1 or TRBD2 (6 bases each). The germline V gene has CDR1 SGHTA and CDR2 FQGNSA. Trimming stripped 0 bases from V and 0 bases from J, with 10 bases between. The CDR3 runs to 16 residues. CDR3 coding DNA: TGTGCCAGCAGCTTAGCGCGGAGGGGGAGCACAGATACGCAGTATTTT. Residues: CASSLARRGSTDTQYF.

The V gene is TRBV11-2, the J gene TRBJ2-7, with a weak D call TRBD1 (6 bases). This CDR3 comprises 15 residues. V dropped 0 bases and J dropped 3 bases, with 12 bases sitting between them. The V gene's germline CDR1 is SGHAT and CDR2 FQNNGV. The CDR3 is CASSLDPTGIYEQYF. CDR3 bases: TGTGCCAGCAGCTTAGACCCCACAGGGATCTACGAGCAGTACTTC.

This chain joins TRBV27 and TRBJ1-2; 10 bases line up with TRBD1. The germline V gene encodes CDR1 MNHEY and CDR2 SMNVEV (reference sequence). The length of the CDR3 is 15 residues. With V trimmed by 5 bases and J by 7 bases, 10 bases remained unmatched. This CDR3 is CASSSLGTGEAGYTF. The CDR3 nucleotides read TGTGCCAGCAGTAGTCTCGGGACAGGGGAAGCTGGCTACACCTTC.

The chain uses TRBV19 and TRBJ1-6; weak D call: TRBD1 (5 bases). The CDR3 is 12 residues long. Germline-derived CDR1 and CDR2 are LNHDA and SQIVND (reference sequence). V lost 5 bases and J lost 10, with 9 bases in between. The CDR3 protein is CASSEGNSPLHF. In DNA form, the CDR3 reads TGTGCCAGTAGTGAGGGGAACTCACCCCTCCACTTT.

The chain joins TRBV11-2 to TRBJ2-7; no reliable D call. From germline, CDR1 is SGHAT and CDR2 FQNNGV. Trimming took 6 bases from V and 1 from J, leaving 16 bases between them. The CDR3 length is 15 residues. CDR3 coding DNA: TGTGCCAGCAGGGGCAGGACGGAATTATCCTACGAGCAGTACTTC. It is translated as CASRGRTELSYEQYF.

The chain recombines TRBV13 with TRBJ2-7, with 12 bases identical to TRBD2. V gave up 5 bases and J gave up 5 bases; unmatched junction bases: 7. This CDR3 contains 15 residues. Germline CDR1 and CDR2: PRHDT and FYEKMQ (reference sequence). The CDR3 loop is CASSPGLAGFHEQYV. For the CDR3, the DNA is TGTGCCAGCAGCCCCGGACTAGCGGGATTCCACGAGCAGTACGTC.

The chain combines TRBV27 with TRBJ1-2, with D maybe TRBD1 (5 bases). The CDR3 length is 14 residues. Germline assignment: CDR1 MNHEY and CDR2 SMNVEV (reference sequence). V was clipped by 5 bases and J by 6 bases, with 16 bases between them. CDR3 sequence reads: CASSLRQWGNGYTF. The CDR3 DNA sequence: TGTGCCAGCAGTCTACGACAGTGGGGCAATGGCTACACCTTC.

The chain carries TRBV5-4 and TRBJ2-5; possible D gene TRBD2, 6 bases. V gave up 3 bases and J gave up 2 bases, with 17 bases separating them. The CDR3 is 16 residues long. Germline loops: CDR1 SGHNT, CDR2 YYREEE (reference sequence). DNA for the CDR3: TGTGCCAGCAGCTCGTGGCGGGGAAATTATCAAGAGACCCAGTACTTC. It is translated as CASSSWRGNYQETQYF.

This chain uses TRBV5-6 with TRBJ2-6; no clear D. The CDR3 covers 15 residues. Germline V gene lookup returns CDR1 SGHDT and CDR2 YYEEEE. V lost 4 bases to trimming and J lost 2 bases, with 10 bases between them. DNA of the CDR3: TGTGCCAGCAGCCCATTTTGGGCTGGGGCCAACGTCCTGACTTTC. Its protein is CASSPFWAGANVLTF.

J is TRBJ1-3 and V is TRBV6-1; D is uncertain. Germline values: CDR1 MNHNS, CDR2 SASEGT. Trimming took 5 bases from V and 0 from J, leaving 11 bases between them. The CDR3 is made up of 15 amino acids. The CDR3 protein is CASSPDSHSGNTIYF. CDR3 nucleotide sequence: TGTGCCAGCAGTCCGGACTCACACTCTGGAAACACCATATATTTT.

V is TRBV4-1 and J is TRBJ1-4; D unresolved. The CDR3 loop spans 13 amino acids. Trimming stripped 1 base from V and 7 bases from J, with 7 bases between. CDR1 MGHRA and CDR2 YSYEKL come from the germline V gene. CDR3 amino acids: CASSQGALEKLFF. CDR3 sequence (DNA): TGCGCCAGCAGCCAAGGGGCCCTTGAAAAACTGTTTTTT.

The chain couples TRBV30 to TRBJ2-7; 9 bases align to TRBD2. Trimming at V came to 0 bases and at J to 4 bases, leaving 4 bases not matched to a gene. CDR3 length: 14 residues. Germline CDR1 and CDR2: GTSNPN and SVGIG (reference sequence). The CDR3 region has the DNA TGTGCCTGGAGTGTATCAGCGGGAGGTTACGAGCAGTACGTC. Translating it yields CAWSVSAGGYEQYV.

This clone was counted only a few times. This rearrangement joins TRBV9 to TRBJ2-2, with 13 bases lining up with TRBD2. The J segment lost 1 base and the V segment lost 3 bases, leaving 3 bases of the junction unmatched. The CDR3 totals 17 residues. Germline V gene sequence: CDR1 SGDLS, CDR2 YYNGEE. The CDR3 protein is CASSETSGRLNTGELFF. CDR3 nucleotides: TGTGCCAGCAGCGAGACTAGCGGGAGGTTGAACACCGGGGAGCTGTTTTTT.

The gene calls are TRBV4-2 and TRBJ2-7; D is possibly TRBD1 (5 bases). The V end was cut by 1 base, the J end by 2 bases, with 12 bases between. Per the germline V gene, CDR1 is LGHNA and CDR2 is YNFKEQ. The CDR3 runs 15 residues. The CDR3 DNA reads TGTGCCAGCAGCCAAGCCCCCGACAGAACCTACGAGCAGTACTTC. Protein product: CASSQAPDRTYEQYF.

The gene calls are TRBV30 and TRBJ2-1, with D perhaps assigned TRBD1 or TRBD2 (6 bases each). V lost 5 bases, J lost 1 base, and 15 bases lay in between. CDR3 length: 15 residues. Germline values: CDR1 GTSNPN, CDR2 SVGIG (reference sequence). CDR3 amino acids: CAWGNWGASYNEQFF. The DNA for the CDR3 is TGTGCCTGGGGTAATTGGGGGGCTTCCTACAATGAGCAGTTCTTC.

The chain uses TRBV7-2 and TRBJ1-3; D is unclear. This CDR3 contains 13 residues. V lost 8 bases and J 0 bases, leaving 8 bases between the germline ends. Germline V gene data show CDR1 as SGHTA and CDR2 as FQGNSA. The CDR3 loop reads CASALSSGNTIYF. Here the CDR3 DNA reads TGTGCCAGCGCTCTTTCCTCTGGAAACACCATATATTTT.

Comments on this clone: The junction and the germline gene differ at one end; a read error may be behind it. J is TRBJ2-7 and V is TRBV10-3; the match to TRBD1 covers 7 bases. This CDR3 comprises 13 residues. Germline V gives CDR1 ENHRY, CDR2 SYGVKD. The CDR3 nucleotides read TGTGCCATCTGTGAGACAGGGTCTCTCGAGCAGTACTTC. This gives the protein CAICETGSLEQYF.

The rearrangement links TRBV4-2 to TRBJ2-5; D gene uncertain. The CDR3 contains 17 residues. Germline assignment: CDR1 LGHNA and CDR2 YNFKEQ. V lost 0 bases to trimming and J lost 0 bases, with 14 bases between them. The CDR3 here is CASSQDLGATYQETQYF. The CDR3 DNA is TGTGCCAGCAGCCAAGATCTAGGCGCCACGTACCAAGAGACCCAGTACTTC.

This clone was counted once. The genes are TRBV30 and TRBJ1-1, with 7 nucleotides matching TRBD1. Germline CDR1 reads GTSNPN; CDR2 reads SVGIG (reference sequence). This CDR3 spans 11 amino acids. V lost 3 bases, J lost 10 bases, and 5 bases stayed unmatched. The CDR3 DNA reads TGTGCCTGGAGCCCAGACAGGGCAGCTTTCTTT. Protein product: CAWSPDRAAFF.

This chain uses TRBV10-3 with TRBJ1-2; D is unclear. The ends were cut back, 2 bases at V and 2 bases at J, with 9 bases in the middle. Germline lookup yields CDR1 ENHRY and CDR2 SYGVKD. The CDR3 has 14 residues. CDR3 sequence: CAISEDVGNYGYTF. The CDR3 DNA reads TGTGCCATCAGTGAGGACGTTGGAAACTATGGCTACACCTTC.

This clone was seen just once. This chain joins TRBV7-2 and TRBJ1-1; D not certain. The CDR3 has 11 residues. V lost 0 bases to trimming and J lost 6 bases, with 2 bases between them. Germline CDR1 reads SGHTA; CDR2 reads FQGNSA. Written as DNA, the CDR3 is TGTGCCAGCAGCTTAGCAGCTGAAGCTTTCTTT. Translating it yields CASSLAAEAFF.

This clone has only one observation. The V gene is TRBV6-5, the J gene TRBJ2-3; 7 nucleotides line up with TRBD2. Trimming removed 3 bases from V and 2 bases from J; junction bases left unmatched: 5. Germline CDR1 reads MNHEY; CDR2 reads SVGAGI. CDR3 length equals 15 residues. CDR3 loop: CASSYRRENTDTQYF. The CDR3 nucleotides read TGTGCCAGCAGTTATAGGCGGGAGAACACAGATACGCAGTATTTT.

The J gene is TRBJ1-1, the V gene TRBV6-5; TRBD1 might be the D (6 bases). Germline V CDR1 and CDR2: MNHEY, SVGAGI. The CDR3 spans 13 residues. V lost 7 bases and J lost 10, with 19 bases in between. The CDR3 reads CASTPGHRALAFF. CDR3 bases: TGTGCCAGCACTCCGGGACATCGCGCCCTAGCTTTCTTT.

This sequence joins TRBV7-9 and TRBJ2-7; D perhaps matches TRBD1 (6 bases). In germline, CDR1 is SEHNR, CDR2 FQNEAQ (reference sequence). The CDR3 sequence is 14 residues long. Trimming left V 3 bases short and J 5 bases short, with 14 bases between. CDR3 residues: CASSFKQGSNEQYF. CDR3 nucleotide sequence: TGTGCCAGCAGCTTTAAACAGGGAAGCAACGAGCAGTACTTC. Full variable domain (remainder filled in from reference TRBV7-9 and TRBJ2-7): DTGVSQNPRHKITKRGQNVTFRCDPISEHNRLYWYRQTLGQGPEFLTYFQNEAQLEKSRLLSDRFSAERPKGSFSTLEIQRTEQGDSAMYLCASSFKQGSNEQYFGPGTRLTVT.

The chain employs TRBV14 and TRBJ2-2, with TRBD1 matching over 9 bases. Germline CDR1 reads SGHDN; CDR2 reads FVKESK. Trimming at V came to 1 base and at J to 7 bases, leaving 4 bases not matched to a gene. This CDR3 spans 15 amino acids. The CDR3 loop is CASSQAQGAYGELFF. The CDR3 coding sequence is TGTGCCAGCAGCCAAGCACAGGGGGCATACGGGGAGCTGTTTTTT.

J is TRBJ1-2 and V is TRBV10-3; the D gene is possibly TRBD1 (5 bases). From germline, CDR1 is ENHRY and CDR2 SYGVKD. Trimming left V 10 bases short and J 8 bases short, with 20 bases between. The CDR3 has 13 amino acids. The CDR3 region is CASTRDLSTGYTF. In DNA, the CDR3 is TGTGCCAGTACTAGGGACCTATCCACCGGCTACACCTTC.

The chain couples TRBV6-1 to TRBJ2-1, with TRBD2 matching over 7 bases. In germline, CDR1 is MNHNS, CDR2 SASEGT. The CDR3 runs to 12 residues. The V segment lost 2 bases and the J segment 12 bases; nucleotides outside the gene matches: 4. CDR3 sequence reads: CASSEIPGGQFF. DNA of the CDR3: TGTGCCAGCAGTGAAATCCCGGGAGGGCAGTTCTTC.

The chain employs TRBV2 and TRBJ2-2; TRBD2 aligns across 12 bases. Germline loops: CDR1 SNHLY, CDR2 FYNNEI. J gave up 3 bases and V 5 bases, and 4 bases lay outside the gene matches. This CDR3 is built from 16 residues. DNA for the CDR3: TGTGCCAGCAGTCTGACTAGCGGGGGCTACACCGGGGAGCTGTTTTTT. Translation: CASSLTSGGYTGELFF.